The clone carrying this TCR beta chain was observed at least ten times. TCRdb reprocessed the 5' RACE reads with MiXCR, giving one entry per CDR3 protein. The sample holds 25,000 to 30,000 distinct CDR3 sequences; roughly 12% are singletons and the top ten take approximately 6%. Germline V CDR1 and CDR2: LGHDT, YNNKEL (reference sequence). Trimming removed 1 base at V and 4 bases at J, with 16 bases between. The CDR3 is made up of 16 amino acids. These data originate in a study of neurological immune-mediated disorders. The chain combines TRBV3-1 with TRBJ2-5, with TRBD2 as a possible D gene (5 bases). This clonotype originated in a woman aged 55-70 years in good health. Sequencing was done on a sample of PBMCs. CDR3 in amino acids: CASSQGLLAPRETQYF. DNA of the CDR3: TGTGCCAGCAGCCAAGGCCTCCTAGCTCCTAGAGAGACCCAGTACTTC.